The entry that follows covers one T cell receptor beta chain sequence. The entry originates in a study of cytomegalovirus exposure and HLA in healthy donors. With 60 Vbeta and 13 Jbeta primers, the PCR was carried out. Profiling relied on immunoSEQ multiplex PCR, and the TCRdb table lists in-frame clones only, not all of them. Here the sample spans about 150,000 clones, approximately 85% being singletons. Per germline, CDR1 SQVTM and CDR2 ANQGSEA. Trimming shortened V by 3 bases and J by 2 bases, and 7 bases separated the two germline ends. This CDR3 comprises 12 residues. Material: PBMCs. The chain carries TRBV29-1 and TRBJ2-5, with D hard to call. The receptor's source is a man aged 50 or older in good health and CMV-seropositive. The DNA of the CDR3 is TGCAGCGTTGACGTCCAGCAAGAGACCCAGTACTTC. This encodes CSVDVQQETQYF.